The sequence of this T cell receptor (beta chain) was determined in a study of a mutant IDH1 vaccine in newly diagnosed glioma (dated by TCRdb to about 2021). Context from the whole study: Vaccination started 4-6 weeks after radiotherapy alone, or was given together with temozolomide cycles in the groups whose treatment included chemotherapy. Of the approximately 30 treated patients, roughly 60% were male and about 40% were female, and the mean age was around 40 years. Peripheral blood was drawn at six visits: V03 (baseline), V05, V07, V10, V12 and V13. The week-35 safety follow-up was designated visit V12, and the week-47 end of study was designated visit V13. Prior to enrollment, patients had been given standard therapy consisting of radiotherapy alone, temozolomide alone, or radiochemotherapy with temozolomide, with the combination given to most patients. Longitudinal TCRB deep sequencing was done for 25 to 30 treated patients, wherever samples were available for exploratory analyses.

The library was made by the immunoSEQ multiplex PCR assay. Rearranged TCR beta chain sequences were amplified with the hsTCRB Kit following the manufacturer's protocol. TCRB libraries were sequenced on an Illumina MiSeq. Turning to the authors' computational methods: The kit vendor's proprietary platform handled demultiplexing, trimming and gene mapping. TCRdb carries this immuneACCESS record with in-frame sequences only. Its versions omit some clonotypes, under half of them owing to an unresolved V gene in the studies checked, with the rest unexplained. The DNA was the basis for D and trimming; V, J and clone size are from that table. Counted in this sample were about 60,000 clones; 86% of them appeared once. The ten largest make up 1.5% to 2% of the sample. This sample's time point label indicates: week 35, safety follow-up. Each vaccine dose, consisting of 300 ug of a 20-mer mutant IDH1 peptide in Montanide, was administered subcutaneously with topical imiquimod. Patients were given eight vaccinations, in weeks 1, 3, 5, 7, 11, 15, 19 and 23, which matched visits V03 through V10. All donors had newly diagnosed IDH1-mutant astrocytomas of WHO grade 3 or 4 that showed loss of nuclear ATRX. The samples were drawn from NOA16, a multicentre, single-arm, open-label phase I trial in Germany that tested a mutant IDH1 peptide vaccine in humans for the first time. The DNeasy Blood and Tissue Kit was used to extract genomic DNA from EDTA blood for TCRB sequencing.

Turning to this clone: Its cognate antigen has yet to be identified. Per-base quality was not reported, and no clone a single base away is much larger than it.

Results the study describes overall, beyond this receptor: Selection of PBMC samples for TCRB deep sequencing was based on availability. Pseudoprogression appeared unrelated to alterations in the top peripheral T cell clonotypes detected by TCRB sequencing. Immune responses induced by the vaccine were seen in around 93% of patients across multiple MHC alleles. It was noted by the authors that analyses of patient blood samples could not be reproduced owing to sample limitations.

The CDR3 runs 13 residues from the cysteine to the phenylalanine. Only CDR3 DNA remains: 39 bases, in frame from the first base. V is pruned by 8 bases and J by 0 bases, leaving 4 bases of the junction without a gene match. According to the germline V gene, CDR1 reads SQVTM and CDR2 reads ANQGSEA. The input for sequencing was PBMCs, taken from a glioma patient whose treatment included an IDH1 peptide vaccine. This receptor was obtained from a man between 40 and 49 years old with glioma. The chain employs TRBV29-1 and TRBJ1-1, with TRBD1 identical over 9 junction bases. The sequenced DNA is TGCAGCACCAGACAGGGGGTGAACACTGAAGCTTTCTTT. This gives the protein CSTRQGVNTEAFF.